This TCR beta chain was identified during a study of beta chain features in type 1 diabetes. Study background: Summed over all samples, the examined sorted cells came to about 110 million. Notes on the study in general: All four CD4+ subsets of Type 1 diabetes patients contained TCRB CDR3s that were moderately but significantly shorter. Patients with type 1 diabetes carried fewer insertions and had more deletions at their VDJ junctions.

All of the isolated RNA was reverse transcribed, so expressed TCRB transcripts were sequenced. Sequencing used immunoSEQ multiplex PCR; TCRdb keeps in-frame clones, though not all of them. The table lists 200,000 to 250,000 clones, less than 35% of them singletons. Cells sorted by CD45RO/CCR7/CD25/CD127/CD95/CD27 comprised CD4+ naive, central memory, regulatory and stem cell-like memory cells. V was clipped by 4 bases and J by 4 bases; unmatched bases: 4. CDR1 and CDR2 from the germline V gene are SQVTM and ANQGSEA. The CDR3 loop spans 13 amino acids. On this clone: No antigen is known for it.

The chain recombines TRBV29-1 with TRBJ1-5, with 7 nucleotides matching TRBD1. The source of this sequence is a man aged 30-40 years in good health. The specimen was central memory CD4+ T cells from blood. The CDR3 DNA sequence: TGCAGCGTTGCCTTGGACAGGAATCAGCCCCAGCATTTT. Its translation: CSVALDRNQPQHF.